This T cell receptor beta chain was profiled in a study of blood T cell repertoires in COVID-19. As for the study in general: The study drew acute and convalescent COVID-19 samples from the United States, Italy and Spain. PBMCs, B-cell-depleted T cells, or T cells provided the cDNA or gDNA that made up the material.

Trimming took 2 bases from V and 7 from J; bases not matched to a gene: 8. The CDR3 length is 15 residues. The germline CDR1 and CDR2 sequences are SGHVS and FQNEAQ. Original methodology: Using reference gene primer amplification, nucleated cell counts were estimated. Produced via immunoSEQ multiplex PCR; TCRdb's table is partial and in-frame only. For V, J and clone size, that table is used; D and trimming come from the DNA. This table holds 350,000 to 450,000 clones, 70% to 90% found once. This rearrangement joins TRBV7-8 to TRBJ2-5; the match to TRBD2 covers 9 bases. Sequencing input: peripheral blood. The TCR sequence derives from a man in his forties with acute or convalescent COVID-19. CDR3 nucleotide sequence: TGTGCCAGCAGCTTAAGGGCTAGCGGGGTAGGGACCCAGTACTTC. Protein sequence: CASSLRASGVGTQYF.